Detailed here is one T cell receptor (beta chain). No antigen is known for it. Germline assignment: CDR1 LNHDA and CDR2 SQIVND (reference sequence). J was trimmed by 7 bases and V by 0 bases; bases with no gene match: 3. The CDR3 is made up of 14 amino acids. The study ran its PCR with 60 Vbeta and 13 Jbeta primers. Original methodology: An analysis performed later counted 81 million or so unique TCR beta chains (approximately 12 million of them shared). The assay was immunoSEQ multiplex PCR, and TCRdb's table has in-frame clones only and misses some. V, J and clone size were drawn from that table, and D and trimming were deduced from the DNA. Of some 84,000 clones in the sample, about 60% were seen once. This sample stems from a study of cytomegalovirus exposure and HLA in healthy donors. Whole-study findings and limits: Associated with cytomegalovirus, according to the listing, were around 160 TCR beta chains. One later analysis reportedly identified an Asian-associated ancestry cluster that showed fewer N-insertions than the roughly 600-donor mean.

Sequenced material: PBMCs. V usage is TRBV19 and J usage is TRBJ2-1; TRBD2 aligns across 7 bases. The TCR comes from a woman aged 40 to 55 in good health and CMV-seropositive. CDR3 loop: CASSIERERNEQFF. The CDR3, as DNA: TGTGCCAGTAGTATAGAGCGGGAGCGGAATGAGCAGTTCTTC. The full variable domain, rest sourced from reference TRBV19 and TRBJ2-1, is DGGITQSPKYLFRKEGQNVTLSCEQNLNHDAMYWYRQDPGQGLRLIYYSQIVNDFQKGDIAEGYSVSREKKESFPLTVTSAQKNPTAFYLCASSIERERNEQFFGPGTRLTVL.